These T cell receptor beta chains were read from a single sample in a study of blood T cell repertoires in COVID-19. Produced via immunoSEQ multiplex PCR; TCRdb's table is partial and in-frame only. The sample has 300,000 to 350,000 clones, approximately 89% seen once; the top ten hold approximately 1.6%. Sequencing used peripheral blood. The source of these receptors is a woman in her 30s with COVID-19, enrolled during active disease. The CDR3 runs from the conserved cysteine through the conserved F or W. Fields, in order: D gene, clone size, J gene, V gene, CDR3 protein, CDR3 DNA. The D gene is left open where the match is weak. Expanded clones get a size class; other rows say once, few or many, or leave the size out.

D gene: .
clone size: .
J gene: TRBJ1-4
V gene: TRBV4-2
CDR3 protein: CASSQATENHEKLFF
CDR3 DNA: TGTGCCAGCAGCCAAGCTACCGAAAACCATGAAAAACTGTTTTTT

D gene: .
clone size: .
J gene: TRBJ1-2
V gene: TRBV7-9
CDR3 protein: CASSRGYGYTF
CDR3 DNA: TGTGCCAGCAGCCGGGGCTATGGCTACACCTTC

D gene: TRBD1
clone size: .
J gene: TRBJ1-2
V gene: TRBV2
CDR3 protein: CASRRQGPSGYTF
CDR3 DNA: TGTGCCAGCAGGAGACAGGGGCCAAGTGGCTACACCTTC

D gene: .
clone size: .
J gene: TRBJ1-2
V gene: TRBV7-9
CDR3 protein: CASSLGTQLYGYTF
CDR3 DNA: TGTGCCAGCAGCTTAGGAACCCAACTCTATGGCTACACCTTC

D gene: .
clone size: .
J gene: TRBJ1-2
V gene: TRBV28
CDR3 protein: CASSNPSTGTYGYTF
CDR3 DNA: TGTGCCAGCAGTAACCCCTCAACAGGGACCTATGGCTACACCTTC

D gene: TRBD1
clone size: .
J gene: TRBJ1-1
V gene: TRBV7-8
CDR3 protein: CASSPRDRPVMNTEAFF
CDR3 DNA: TGTGCCAGCAGCCCCCGGGACAGACCAGTAATGAACACTGAAGCTTTCTTT

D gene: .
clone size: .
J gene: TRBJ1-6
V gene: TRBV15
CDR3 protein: CATSRDRGSPSALHF
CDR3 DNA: TGTGCCACCAGCAGAGATAGGGGGTCTCCATCAGCCCTCCACTTT

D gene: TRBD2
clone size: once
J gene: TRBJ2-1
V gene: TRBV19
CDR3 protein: CASSSRMGLAGEEQFF
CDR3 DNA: TGTGCCAGTAGTTCCCGTATGGGACTAGCGGGGGAGGAGCAGTTCTTC

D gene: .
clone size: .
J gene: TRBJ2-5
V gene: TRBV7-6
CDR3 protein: CASRLSSAETQYF
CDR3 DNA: TGTGCCAGCAGGCTCAGTTCCGCTGAGACCCAGTACTTC

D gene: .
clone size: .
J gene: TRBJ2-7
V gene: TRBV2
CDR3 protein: CASSLDSAYEQYF
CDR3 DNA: TGTGCCAGCAGTTTGGACAGCGCCTACGAGCAGTACTTC

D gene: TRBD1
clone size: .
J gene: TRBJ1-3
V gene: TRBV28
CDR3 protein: CASRPGQGGNTIYF
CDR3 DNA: TGTGCCAGCAGACCCGGACAGGGGGGAAACACCATATATTTT

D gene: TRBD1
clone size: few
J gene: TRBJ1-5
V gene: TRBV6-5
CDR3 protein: CASSPQGAQPQHF
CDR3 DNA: TGTGCCAGCAGTCCCCAGGGGGCTCAGCCCCAGCATTTT

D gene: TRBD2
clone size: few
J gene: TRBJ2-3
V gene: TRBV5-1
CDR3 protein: CASSPGTSRSTDTQYF
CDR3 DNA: TGCGCCAGCAGCCCAGGGACTAGCCGAAGCACAGATACGCAGTATTTT

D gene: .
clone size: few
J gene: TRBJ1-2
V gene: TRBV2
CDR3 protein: CASQGFNYGYTF
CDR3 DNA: TGTGCCAGCCAGGGTTTTAACTATGGCTACACCTTC

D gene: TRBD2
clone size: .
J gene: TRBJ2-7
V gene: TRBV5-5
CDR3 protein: CASSLVVGTNYEQYF
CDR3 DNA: TGTGCCAGCAGCTTGGTGGTAGGGACTAACTACGAGCAGTACTTC

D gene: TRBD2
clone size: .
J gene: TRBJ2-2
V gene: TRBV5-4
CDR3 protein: CASSGRTSGGLNTGELFF
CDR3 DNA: TGTGCCAGCAGCGGGAGGACTAGCGGGGGGCTAAACACCGGGGAGCTGTTTTTT

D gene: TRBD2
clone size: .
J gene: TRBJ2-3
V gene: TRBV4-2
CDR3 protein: CASSPVGGDSTDTQYF
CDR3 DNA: TGTGCCAGCAGCCCGGTCGGGGGGGATAGCACAGATACGCAGTATTTT

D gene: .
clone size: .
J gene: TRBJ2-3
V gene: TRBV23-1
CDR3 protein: CASSQGSGTDTQYF
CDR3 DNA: TGCGCCAGCAGTCAGGGTAGCGGCACAGATACGCAGTATTTT

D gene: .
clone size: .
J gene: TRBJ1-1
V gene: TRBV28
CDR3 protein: CASSKGGNTEAFF
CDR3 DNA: TGTGCCAGCAGTAAGGGAGGGAACACTGAAGCTTTCTTT

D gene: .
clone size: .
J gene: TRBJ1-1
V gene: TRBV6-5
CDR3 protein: CASSYSSLNTEAFF
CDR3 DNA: TGTGCCAGCAGTTACTCAAGCTTGAACACTGAAGCTTTCTTT

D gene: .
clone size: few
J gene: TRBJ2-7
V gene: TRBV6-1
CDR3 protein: CASSEVASYEQYF
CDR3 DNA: TGTGCCAGCAGTGAAGTGGCCTCCTACGAGCAGTACTTC

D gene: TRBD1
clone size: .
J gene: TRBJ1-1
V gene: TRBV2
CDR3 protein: CASSRQGDEAFF
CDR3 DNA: TGTGCCAGCAGCCGACAGGGGGATGAAGCTTTCTTT

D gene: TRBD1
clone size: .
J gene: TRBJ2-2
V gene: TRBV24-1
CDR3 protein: CATSDLGTDNTGELFF
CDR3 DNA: TGTGCCACCAGTGATCTTGGGACAGATAACACCGGGGAGCTGTTTTTT

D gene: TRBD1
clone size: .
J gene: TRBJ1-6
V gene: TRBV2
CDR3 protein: CASSRDRGSSPLHF
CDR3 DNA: TGTGCCAGCAGTAGGGACAGGGGTAGTTCACCCCTCCACTTT

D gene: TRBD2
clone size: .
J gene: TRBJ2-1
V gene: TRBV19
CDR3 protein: CASSVSGGYNEQFF
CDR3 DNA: TGTGCCAGTAGTGTTAGCGGGGGCTACAATGAGCAGTTCTTC

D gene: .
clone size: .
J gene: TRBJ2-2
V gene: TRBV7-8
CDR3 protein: CASGTDSTGELFF
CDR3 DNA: TGTGCCAGCGGTACGGACAGCACCGGGGAGCTGTTTTTT

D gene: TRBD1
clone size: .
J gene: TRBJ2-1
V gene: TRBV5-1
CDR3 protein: CASSPAFGQGSYEQFF
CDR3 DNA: TGCGCCAGCAGCCCAGCATTTGGACAGGGATCTTATGAGCAGTTCTTC

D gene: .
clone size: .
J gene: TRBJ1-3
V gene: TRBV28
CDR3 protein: CASSFGGSAGNTIYF
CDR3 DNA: TGTGCCAGCAGTTTTGGGGGGAGCGCTGGAAACACCATATATTTT

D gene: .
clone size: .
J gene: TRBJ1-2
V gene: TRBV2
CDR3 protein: CASSEQPGQIYGYTF
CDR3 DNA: TGTGCCAGCAGTGAGCAACCGGGACAAATTTATGGCTACACCTTC

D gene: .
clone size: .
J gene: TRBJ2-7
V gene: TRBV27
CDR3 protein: CASSLSSDSPYEQYF
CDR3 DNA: TGTGCCAGCAGTTTATCCTCGGACTCCCCATACGAGCAGTACTTC

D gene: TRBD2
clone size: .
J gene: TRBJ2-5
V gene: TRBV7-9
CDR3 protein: CASSFIGGETETQYF
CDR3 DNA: TGTGCCAGCAGCTTCATCGGGGGGGAGACGGAGACCCAGTACTTC

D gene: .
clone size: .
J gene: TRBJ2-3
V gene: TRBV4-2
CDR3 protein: CASSLTSLEASTDTQYF
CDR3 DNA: TGTGCCAGCAGCCTAACTAGTCTGGAGGCTAGCACAGATACGCAGTATTTT

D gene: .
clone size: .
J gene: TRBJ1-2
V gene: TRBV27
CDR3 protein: CASSFNSYYGYTF
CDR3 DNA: TGTGCCAGCAGTTTTAACAGCTACTATGGCTACACCTTC

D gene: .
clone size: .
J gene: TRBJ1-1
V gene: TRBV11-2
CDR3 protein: CASSLNGPTEAFF
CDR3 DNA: TGTGCCAGCAGCTTAAATGGGCCCACTGAAGCTTTCTTT

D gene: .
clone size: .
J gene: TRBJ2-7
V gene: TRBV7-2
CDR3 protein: CASSLGSYYEQYF
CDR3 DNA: TGTGCCAGCAGCTTGGGCAGCTACTACGAGCAGTACTTC

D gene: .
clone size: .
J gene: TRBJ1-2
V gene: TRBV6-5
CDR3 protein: CASSYGLGYTF
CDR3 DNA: TGTGCCAGCAGTTACGGGCTTGGCTACACCTTC

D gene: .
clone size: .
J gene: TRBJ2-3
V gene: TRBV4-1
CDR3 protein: CASSQERGWGTDTQYF
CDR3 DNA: TGCGCCAGCAGCCAAGAGAGAGGTTGGGGCACAGATACGCAGTATTTT

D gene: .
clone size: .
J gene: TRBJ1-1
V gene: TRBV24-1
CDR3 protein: CATSTGNTEAFF
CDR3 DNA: TGTGCCACCAGCACAGGGAACACTGAAGCTTTCTTT

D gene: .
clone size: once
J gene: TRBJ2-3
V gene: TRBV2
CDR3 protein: CASNIVADTQYF
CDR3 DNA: TGTGCCAGCAATATAGTGGCAGATACGCAGTATTTT

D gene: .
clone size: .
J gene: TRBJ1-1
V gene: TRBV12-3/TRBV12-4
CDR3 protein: CASSVLTEAFF
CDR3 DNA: TGTGCCAGCAGCGTGTTGACTGAAGCTTTCTTT

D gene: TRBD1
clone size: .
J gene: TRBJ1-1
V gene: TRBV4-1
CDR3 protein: CASSPVPGQSPGTEAFF
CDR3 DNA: TGCGCCAGCAGCCCCGTCCCGGGACAGTCGCCGGGGACTGAAGCTTTCTTT